This TCR beta chain was profiled in a study of T cell changes during pregnancy in multiple sclerosis. TCRdb's table, derived via immunoSEQ multiplex PCR, lists solely in-frame clones and lacks some. This table holds tens of thousands of clones, 75% to 95% found once. Losses at the gene ends were 4 bases for V and 0 bases for J; bases not matched to a gene: 2. Germline CDR1 and CDR2: SGHVS and FNYEAQ. The CDR3 sequence is 15 residues long. This receptor was obtained from a female donor in good health, enrolled as a control in a pregnancy study. The gene calls are TRBV7-6 and TRBJ2-2, with 7 bases identical to TRBD1. The specimen was peripheral blood, collected after pregnancy. As DNA, the CDR3 is TGTGCCAGCAGCTCGACAGGGACGAACACCGGGGAGCTGTTTTTT. Amino acid sequence: CASSSTGTNTGELFF.